These 7 T cell receptor beta chains were all obtained from the same sample, sequenced in a study of human T cells and chemical hapten exposure. Documented time point: pre-sensitization, week 0. Stated treatment: therapeutic diphenylcyclopropenone sensitization with weekly scalp DPC. TCRdb recomputed calls from the RACE reads with MiXCR, one row per CDR3 protein. Counted here are 180,000 or so distinct CDR3 sequences, around 30% occurring once; the ten biggest clones make up roughly 3%. The sample was whole blood, taken in connection with sensitization to the hapten diphenylcyclopropenone (DPC). The receptors originated from a woman aged 25-40 years with alopecia areata. Some clones in this sample may be carry-over from other donors' samples.

The rearrangement links TRBV28 to TRBJ1-1, with D perhaps TRBD1 (5 bases). V was pared by 3 bases and J by 3 bases, with 11 bases between. This CDR3 comprises 14 residues. Germline lookup yields CDR1 MDHEN and CDR2 SYDVKM. CDR3 protein: CASSFGGDDTEAFF. The CDR3 bases are TGTGCCAGCAGTTTCGGAGGGGACGACACTGAAGCTTTCTTT. The full variable domain, its missing parts supplied by reference TRBV28 and TRBJ1-1, is DVKVTQSSRYLVKRTGEKVFLECVQDMDHENMFWYRQDPGLGLRLIYFSYDVKMKEKGDIPEGYSVSREKKERFSLILESASTNQTSMYLCASSFGGDDTEAFFGQGTRLTVV.

This chain connects TRBV2 to TRBJ1-1; possible D gene TRBD1, 5 bases. V lost 7 bases and J lost 4, with 19 bases in between. CDR1 and CDR2 (germline): SNHLY, FYNNEI. The CDR3 has 15 amino acids. Written as DNA, the CDR3 is TGTGCCAGCAAACCCCTCGGGGGGGTTGGCACTGAAGCTTTCTTT. Its translation: CASKPLGGVGTEAFF.

CDR3 loop: CASSYGISYEQYF. The CDR3 bases are TGTGCCAGCAGCTACGGAATTAGCTACGAGCAGTACTTC. The rearrangement links TRBV5-8 to TRBJ2-7, with no clear D. Trimming cost V 3 bases and J 3 bases, with 10 bases left between them. CDR1 and CDR2 from the germline V gene are SGHTS and YDEGEE. The CDR3 runs 13 residues.

The chain is built from TRBV11-2 and TRBJ1-6, with D possibly TRBD1 on 5 matching bases. The CDR3 consists of 14 residues. V lost 1 base and J lost 7, with 8 bases in between. Looked up from germline, CDR1 is SGHAT and CDR2 is FQNNGV. The CDR3 sequence is CASSLGAGNSPLHF. Written as DNA, the CDR3 is TGTGCCAGCAGCTTAGGGGCAGGGAATTCACCCCTCCACTTT.

The genes are TRBV29-1 and TRBJ2-3; weak D call: TRBD1 (6 bases). Germline lookup yields CDR1 SQVTM and CDR2 ANQGSEA. Trimming stripped 3 bases from V and 3 bases from J, with 10 bases between. The CDR3 spans 13 residues. The CDR3 nucleotides read TGCAGCGTTGATGGCCAGGGGACAGATACGCAGTATTTT. Translation: CSVDGQGTDTQYF.

The rearrangement uses TRBV7-9 and TRBJ2-2; weak D call: TRBD2 (6 bases). Germline assignment: CDR1 SEHNR and CDR2 FQNEAQ (reference sequence). This CDR3 is built from 17 residues. Trimming pared 5 bases from V and 1 base from J, leaving 17 bases between. The CDR3 is CASSNPGTSWNTGELFF. In DNA, the CDR3 is TGTGCCAGCAGCAACCCCGGTACTAGCTGGAACACCGGGGAGCTGTTTTTT.

The chain uses TRBV6-2 or TRBV6-3 and TRBJ2-3, with 10 positions matching TRBD2. CDR1 is MNHEY, CDR2 SVGEGT, per germline. This CDR3 has 17 amino acids. J lost 5 bases, V lost 1 base, and 9 bases had no gene match. The CDR3 nucleotides read TGTGCCAGCAGTTACTTCCCCAGCGGGGGGGGTCAAGATACGCAGTATTTT. Translating it yields CASSYFPSGGGQDTQYF.